A selection of T cell receptor beta chains follows, all from one sample in a study of cytomegalovirus exposure and HLA in healthy donors. Some clones are missing from TCRdb's copy, which holds only in-frame ones; the method was immunoSEQ multiplex PCR. The sample table includes 25,000 to 35,000 clones. The sequenced sample consisted of PBMCs. The source of these receptors is a man aged 40-49 years in good health and CMV-seronegative. The CDR3 runs from the conserved cysteine through the conserved F or W. D genes are given only for firm matches.

d_gene,j_gene,v_gene,CDR3nt,CDR3aa
NA,TRBJ2-1,TRBV30,TGTGCCTGGAGTGGTGCAAGGGGCAACAATGAGCAGTTCTTC,CAWSGARGNNEQFF
TRBD2,TRBJ2-5,TRBV7-9,TGTGCCAGCAGCCAGGACGGGGGGGAAGAGACCCAGTACTTC,CASSQDGGEETQYF
NA,TRBJ2-7,TRBV18,TGTGCCAGCTCACCACCGTCTAGAGACGAGCAGTACTTC,CASSPPSRDEQYF
TRBD1,TRBJ2-3,TRBV11-2,TGTGCCAGCAGCATCCGGGACAGAGGAGATACGCAGTATTTT,CASSIRDRGDTQYF
TRBD1,TRBJ2-3,TRBV19,TGTGCCACCGTGGACAGGTCACGATCCGCGGATACGCAGTATTTT,CATVDRSRSADTQYF
NA,TRBJ2-2,TRBV19,TGTGCCAGTAGTTACCAGGGACTGCAACGCACCGGGGAGCTGTTTTTT,CASSYQGLQRTGELFF
TRBD1,TRBJ1-2,TRBV19,TGTGCCAGTAGCCCATCAGGGACAGAAGCTAACTATGGCTACACCTTC,CASSPSGTEANYGYTF
TRBD1,TRBJ2-2,TRBV6-5,TGTGCCAGCAGTTTACAGGGGGAAAATCCCGGGGAGCTGTTTTTT,CASSLQGENPGELFF
NA,TRBJ2-2,TRBV6-1,TGTGCCAGCAGTTTTATGGGTGGGAGCACCGGGGAGCTGTTTTTT,CASSFMGGSTGELFF
NA,TRBJ1-5,TRBV27,TGTGCCAGCAGTTTACGTCAGCCCCAGCATTTT,CASSLRQPQHF
NA,TRBJ2-7,TRBV27,TGTGCCAGTCCAGTCAAGTTAGGGGCCCACTACGAGCAGTACTTC,CASPVKLGAHYEQYF
NA,TRBJ2-4,TRBV6-5,TGTGCCAGCAGTTACTCCCAGGGTGTAGCCAAAAACATTCAGTACTTC,CASSYSQGVAKNIQYF
NA,TRBJ1-1,TRBV6-1,TGTGCCAGCCGAGAACTTATCGCTGAAGCTTTCTTT,CASRELIAEAFF
NA,TRBJ1-5,TRBV7-9,TGTGCCAGCAGCTTAGTAGGGGTGGATCAGCCCCAGCATTTT,CASSLVGVDQPQHF
NA,TRBJ1-2,TRBV6-4,TGTGCCAGCACCGAGGTCGCGGGCGTTGGGTATGGCTACACCTTC,CASTEVAGVGYGYTF
NA,TRBJ1-1,TRBV19,TGTGCCAGTAGTATAGTGGGGCAGAACACTGAAGCTTTCTTT,CASSIVGQNTEAFF
TRBD1,TRBJ1-1,TRBV7-2,TGTGCCAGCAGCTTCGGACAGGGCCTGAACACTGAAGCTTTCTTT,CASSFGQGLNTEAFF
NA,TRBJ2-5,TRBV4-1,TGCGCCAGCAGCCAAGGGAGCTGGAGCCAAGAGACCCAGTACTTC,CASSQGSWSQETQYF
NA,TRBJ1-2,TRBV19,TGTGCCAGTAGTATAGGATTTTTAGGCGGTGGCTACACCTTC,CASSIGFLGGGYTF
NA,TRBJ1-2,TRBV4-1,TGCGCCAGCAGTCTACAAGGTACGGGAGGCTATGGCTACACCTTC,CASSLQGTGGYGYTF
TRBD1,TRBJ2-7,TRBV9,TGTGCCAGCAGCCCCCGAGGACAGGGGGCAAAGTACGAGCAGTACTTC,CASSPRGQGAKYEQYF
TRBD1,TRBJ2-7,TRBV5-1,TGCGCCAGCAGCCCACGGGACAGCTCCTACGAGCAGTACTTC,CASSPRDSSYEQYF
TRBD1,TRBJ2-7,TRBV13,TGTGCCAGCAGCTCTGACAGGGGTAACGAGCAGTACTTC,CASSSDRGNEQYF
TRBD2,TRBJ2-1,TRBV18,TGTGCCAGCTCACCACCCTGGGGGGGGTCCTACAATGAGCAGTTCTTC,CASSPPWGGSYNEQFF
NA,TRBJ2-2,TRBV6-6,TGTGCCAGCAGAGAACAGGGTACCGGGGAGCTGTTTTTT,CASREQGTGELFF
TRBD2,TRBJ2-7,TRBV2,TGTGCCAGCACTTGGCGGGAGAATACCCTCTCCGAGCAGTACTTC,CASTWRENTLSEQYF
TRBD1,TRBJ1-1,TRBV29-1,TGCAGCGTTGTACCCCAGACAGGGGGCATTACTGAAGCTTTCTTT,CSVVPQTGGITEAFF
TRBD1,TRBJ1-2,TRBV5-1,TGCGCCAGCAGCACAGGACAGGGGGCGTTGTATGGCTACACCTTC,CASSTGQGALYGYTF
NA,TRBJ1-4,TRBV6-1,TGTGCCAGCAGTGACCTCTCGACAGTTCCTGAAAAACTGTTTTTT,CASSDLSTVPEKLFF
NA,TRBJ2-1,TRBV19,TGTGCCAGTAGTAGAGGACCCCGGGGTGAGCAGTTCTTC,CASSRGPRGEQFF
TRBD2,TRBJ2-7,TRBV5-1,TGCGCCAGCAGAGCGGCGGGAGTCATCTACGAGCAGTACTTC,CASRAAGVIYEQYF
NA,TRBJ2-7,TRBV4-3,TGCGCCAGCAGCTCGAAACTTGCCTACGAGCAGTACTTC,CASSSKLAYEQYF
TRBD2,TRBJ2-2,TRBV4-2,TGTGCCAGCAGCCAAGAGAGGGGGACTAGCGGGAGGGCGGACACCGGGGAGCTGTTTTTT,CASSQERGTSGRADTGELFF
TRBD1,TRBJ1-4,TRBV7-2,TGTGCCAGCAGCCCCGACCGGGACAGGGATAAACTGTTTTTT,CASSPDRDRDKLFF
TRBD1,TRBJ1-2,TRBV30,TGTGCCTGGAACAGGGGGCCGGGGGACTATGGCTACACCTTC,CAWNRGPGDYGYTF
NA,TRBJ2-3,TRBV6-1,TGTGCCAGCAGTGGACAGTATCCAGATACGCAGTATTTT,CASSGQYPDTQYF
NA,TRBJ1-1,TRBV5-6,TGTGCCAGCAGCTTGGGTGGAGTTGCTGAAGCTTTCTTT,CASSLGGVAEAFF
NA,TRBJ2-7,TRBV7-8,TGTGCCAGAAGCTTATCCGACGAGCAGTACTTC,CARSLSDEQYF
TRBD1,TRBJ2-7,TRBV4-1,TGCGCCAGCAGCCAAGGTTCCGGGACAGGCTCCTACGAGCAGTACTTC,CASSQGSGTGSYEQYF
TRBD1,TRBJ1-5,TRBV28,TGTGCCAGCATCGCGAGCAGGGGGCGCGGTCAGCCCCAGCATTTT,CASIASRGRGQPQHF
TRBD1,TRBJ2-3,TRBV5-1,TGCGCCAGCAGCACCGGACAGGGAGTGGATACGCAGTATTTT,CASSTGQGVDTQYF
TRBD1,TRBJ2-7,TRBV14,TGTGCCAGCAGTCTTGGACAGGGGGGGTACGAGCAGTACTTC,CASSLGQGGYEQYF
NA,TRBJ1-2,TRBV7-9,TGTGCCAGCCACCCGGGGGTTTTTTATGGCTACACCTTC,CASHPGVFYGYTF
NA,TRBJ1-1,TRBV11-3,TGTGCCAGCAGGCAGGGGCCTACGAACACTGAAGCTTTCTTT,CASRQGPTNTEAFF
NA,TRBJ1-5,TRBV2,TGTGCCAGCAGTGACCCGGGTCTCATCCGGAACCAGCCCCAGCATTTT,CASSDPGLIRNQPQHF
NA,TRBJ2-1,TRBV28,TGTGCCAGCTTTCCTCTCTATAGGGGTAATGAGCAGTTCTTC,CASFPLYRGNEQFF
NA,TRBJ2-7,TRBV19,TGTGCCAGTAGTCACCAGGGGACCTCTGATTACGAGCAGTACTTC,CASSHQGTSDYEQYF
NA,TRBJ2-3,TRBV7-9,TGTGCCAGCAGCTTACCGGGGGCAGATACGCAGTATTTT,CASSLPGADTQYF
NA,TRBJ1-1,TRBV1,TGCACCAGCAGCCAACCCGGACAGGGAGGAATGAACACTGAAGCTTTCTTT,CTSSQPGQGGMNTEAFF
TRBD1,TRBJ2-3,TRBV5-1,TGCGCCAGCAGCTTGTTGCAGGGGGATGGCACAGATACGCAGTATTTT,CASSLLQGDGTDTQYF
TRBD1,TRBJ1-5,TRBV18,TGTGCCAGCTCGCAGGGACAGATAAACAATCAGCCCCAGCATTTT,CASSQGQINNQPQHF
TRBD1,TRBJ1-5,TRBV19,TGTGCCAGTAGGGAGACAGGGCCTAGCAATCAGCCCCAGCATTTT,CASRETGPSNQPQHF
NA,TRBJ1-5,TRBV7-8,TGTGCCAGCAGCTTAGTTGGGACTGGGGATAGCAATCAGCCCCAGCATTTT,CASSLVGTGDSNQPQHF
TRBD1,TRBJ2-7,TRBV29-1,TGCAGCGTTGATAAAGGGACAGGGGGCCTACTAAACGAGCAGTACTTC,CSVDKGTGGLLNEQYF
TRBD2,TRBJ2-7,TRBV29-1,TGCAGCGTTGGAATCCGGGAGGACGAGCAGTACTTC,CSVGIREDEQYF
TRBD2,TRBJ2-1,TRBV28,TGTGCCAGCAGTTTTGGCGGGAGGGGTAATGAGCAGTTCTTC,CASSFGGRGNEQFF
TRBD2,TRBJ2-7,TRBV14,TGTGCCAGCAGCCAAGTTTATAACCTAGCGGGGGGCCGAGGCGAGCAGTACTTC,CASSQVYNLAGGRGEQYF